The 8 T cell receptor beta chains presented below share a single source sample, sequenced in a study of T cells after somatic rescue of genetic block. TCRdb's table, derived via immunoSEQ multiplex PCR, lists solely in-frame clones and lacks some. Of about 14,000 clones listed, more than 65% are singletons. Sample: peripheral blood mononuclear cells (PBMCs). The source of these receptors is a boy between 10 and 17 years old.

This chain joins TRBV2 and TRBJ1-5; D is possibly TRBD1 (5 bases). This CDR3 has 15 amino acids. Germline loops: CDR1 SNHLY, CDR2 FYNNEI. Deletions cut 7 bases from V and 6 bases from J, with 19 bases between. The DNA for the CDR3 is TGTGCCAGCAAAATGGGATCAGGGATTGGTCAGCCCCAGCATTTT. This gives the protein CASKMGSGIGQPQHF. The full variable domain, completed using reference TRBV2 and TRBJ1-5, is EPEVTQTPSHQVTQMGQEVILRCVPISNHLYFYWYRQILGQKVEFLVSFYNNEISEKSEIFDDQFSVERPDGSNFTLKIRSTKLEDSAMYFCASKMGSGIGQPQHFGDGTRLSIL.

The chain recombines TRBV7-2 with TRBJ2-1; 11 bases agree with TRBD2. Per the germline V gene, CDR1 is SGHTA and CDR2 is FQGNSA. This CDR3 comprises 15 residues. V gave up 1 base and J gave up 8 bases; unmatched junction bases: 4. For the CDR3, the DNA is TGTGCCAGCAGCTTAGTAGCGGGAGGGCCCCATGAGCAGTTCTTC. Protein sequence: CASSLVAGGPHEQFF.

The chain employs TRBV4-1 and TRBJ2-3; D gene ambiguous. V gave up 0 bases and J gave up 3 bases, with 7 bases separating them. Germline CDR1 is MGHRA and CDR2 is YSYEKL. The CDR3 sequence is 14 residues long. This CDR3 is CASSQETGTDTQYF. The DNA for the CDR3 is TGCGCCAGCAGCCAAGAAACCGGGACAGATACGCAGTATTTT.

The chain links TRBV27 to TRBJ2-1, with a possible D match to TRBD2 (6 bases). The ends were cut back, 10 bases at V and 5 bases at J, with 21 bases in the middle. CDR1 and CDR2 (germline): MNHEY, SMNVEV (reference sequence). This CDR3 has 15 amino acids. CDR3 region: CATSNSPSGDNEQFF. The CDR3 coding sequence is TGTGCCACCAGCAATTCCCCCTCGGGAGACAATGAGCAGTTCTTC.

This clone was detected only a few times. The genes are TRBV25-1 and TRBJ1-6; D is undetermined. The CDR3 is 13 residues long. V gave up 6 bases and J gave up 12 bases, with 15 bases separating them. Germline CDR1 reads MGHDK; CDR2 reads SYGVNS. In DNA, the CDR3 is TGTGCCAGCAGCACTGCTCTATGGAGACCCCTCCACTTT. Protein product: CASSTALWRPLHF.

This clone showed up just a few times. The chain recombines TRBV7-8 with TRBJ2-1; 8 bases map to TRBD1. Germline V gene data show CDR1 as SGHVS and CDR2 as FQNEAQ. J lost 3 bases, V lost 3 bases, and 13 bases had no gene match. This CDR3 has 18 amino acids. This chain's CDR3 is CASSLRIIRDRLYNEQFF. CDR3 coding DNA: TGTGCCAGCAGCTTGAGAATAATCCGGGACAGGCTCTACAATGAGCAGTTCTTC.

The V and J genes are TRBV30 and TRBJ2-1; TRBD2 aligns across 9 bases. J was trimmed by 7 bases and V by 3 bases; bases with no gene match: 7. This CDR3 region has 14 residues. Germline V gene data show CDR1 as GTSNPN and CDR2 as SVGIG (reference sequence). This chain's CDR3 is CAWSPGLASNEQFF. In DNA form, the CDR3 reads TGTGCCTGGAGCCCGGGACTAGCTTCAAATGAGCAGTTCTTC.

The rearrangement joins TRBV5-1 to TRBJ2-1; 9 bases align to TRBD2. The CDR3 has 15 amino acids. The germline CDR1 and CDR2 sequences are SGHRS and YFSETQ. The V segment lost 0 bases and the J segment 8 bases; nucleotides outside the gene matches: 6. The CDR3 spells CASSLAAGGPHEQFF. CDR3 sequence (DNA): TGCGCCAGCAGCTTGGCTGCGGGAGGGCCTCATGAGCAGTTCTTC.